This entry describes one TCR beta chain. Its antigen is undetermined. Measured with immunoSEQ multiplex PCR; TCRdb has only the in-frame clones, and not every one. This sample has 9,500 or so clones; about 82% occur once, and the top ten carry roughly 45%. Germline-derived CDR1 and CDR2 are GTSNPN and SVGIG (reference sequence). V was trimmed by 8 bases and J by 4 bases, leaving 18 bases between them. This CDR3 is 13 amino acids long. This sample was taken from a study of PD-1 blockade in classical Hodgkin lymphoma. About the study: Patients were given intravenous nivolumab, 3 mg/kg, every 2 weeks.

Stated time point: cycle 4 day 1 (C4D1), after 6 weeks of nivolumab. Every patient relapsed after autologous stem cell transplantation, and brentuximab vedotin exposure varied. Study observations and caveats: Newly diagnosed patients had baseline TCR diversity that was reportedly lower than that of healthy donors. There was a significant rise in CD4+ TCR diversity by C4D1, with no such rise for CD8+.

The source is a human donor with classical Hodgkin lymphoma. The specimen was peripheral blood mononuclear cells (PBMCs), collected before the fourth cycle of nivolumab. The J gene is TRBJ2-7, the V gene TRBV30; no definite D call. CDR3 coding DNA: TGTGCCGGGTCCACCCTACGGACGTACGAGCAGTACTTC. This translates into CAGSTLRTYEQYF.